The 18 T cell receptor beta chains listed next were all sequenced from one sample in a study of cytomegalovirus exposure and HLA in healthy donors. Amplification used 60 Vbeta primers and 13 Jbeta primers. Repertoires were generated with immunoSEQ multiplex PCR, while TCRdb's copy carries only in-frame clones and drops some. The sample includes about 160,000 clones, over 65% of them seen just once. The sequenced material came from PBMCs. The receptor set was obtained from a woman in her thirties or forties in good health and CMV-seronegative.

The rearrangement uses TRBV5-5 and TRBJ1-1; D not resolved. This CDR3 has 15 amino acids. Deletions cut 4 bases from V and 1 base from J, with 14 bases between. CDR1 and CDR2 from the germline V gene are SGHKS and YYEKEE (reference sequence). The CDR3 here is CASSEGGGQNTEAFF. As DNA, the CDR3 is TGTGCCAGCAGCGAAGGAGGAGGGCAGAACACTGAAGCTTTCTTT.

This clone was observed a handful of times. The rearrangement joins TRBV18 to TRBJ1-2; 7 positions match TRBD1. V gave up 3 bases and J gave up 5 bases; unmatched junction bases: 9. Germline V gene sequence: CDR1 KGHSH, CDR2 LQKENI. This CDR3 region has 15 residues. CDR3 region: CASSPSAGGVYGYTF. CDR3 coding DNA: TGTGCCAGCTCACCCTCGGCAGGGGGTGTATATGGCTACACCTTC.

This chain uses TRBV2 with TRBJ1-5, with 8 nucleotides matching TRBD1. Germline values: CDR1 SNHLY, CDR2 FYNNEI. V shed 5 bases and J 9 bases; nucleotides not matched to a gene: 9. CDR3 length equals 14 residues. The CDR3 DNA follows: TGTGCCAGCAGTACGGGACAGGCCGGACGGCCCCAGCATTTT. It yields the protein CASSTGQAGRPQHF.

The CDR3 sequence is CASSHRGQAFYGYTF. The CDR3 DNA follows: TGTGCCAGCAGCCACCGGGGACAAGCGTTCTATGGCTACACCTTC. The chain couples TRBV6-1 to TRBJ1-2; TRBD1 might be the D (6 bases). The CDR3 is made up of 15 amino acids. Germline CDR1 MNHNS, CDR2 SASEGT. The V gene lost 6 bases and the J gene lost 4 bases, with 18 bases spanning the gap.

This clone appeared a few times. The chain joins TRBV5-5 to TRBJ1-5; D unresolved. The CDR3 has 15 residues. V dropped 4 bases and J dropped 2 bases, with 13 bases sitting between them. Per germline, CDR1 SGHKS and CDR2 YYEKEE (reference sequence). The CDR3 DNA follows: TGTGCCAGCAGCCTGACCCCCGGAGGCAATCAGCCCCAGCATTTT. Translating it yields CASSLTPGGNQPQHF.

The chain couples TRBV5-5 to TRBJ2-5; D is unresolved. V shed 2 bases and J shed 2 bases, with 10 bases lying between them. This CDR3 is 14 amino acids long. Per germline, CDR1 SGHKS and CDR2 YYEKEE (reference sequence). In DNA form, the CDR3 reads TGTGCCAGCAGCTTTGGCCAGGCACAAGAGACCCAGTACTTC. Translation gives CASSFGQAQETQYF.

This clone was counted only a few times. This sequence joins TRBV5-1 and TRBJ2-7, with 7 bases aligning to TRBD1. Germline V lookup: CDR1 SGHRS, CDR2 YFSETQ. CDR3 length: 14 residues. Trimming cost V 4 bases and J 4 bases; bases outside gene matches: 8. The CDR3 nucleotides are TGCGCCAGCAGCCCGGCCGGGACAGCTTACGAGCAGTACTTC. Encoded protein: CASSPAGTAYEQYF.

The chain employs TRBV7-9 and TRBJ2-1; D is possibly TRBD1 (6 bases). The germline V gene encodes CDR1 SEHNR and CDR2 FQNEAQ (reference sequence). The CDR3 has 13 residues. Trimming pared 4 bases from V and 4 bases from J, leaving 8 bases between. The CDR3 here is CASSSGQYNEQFF. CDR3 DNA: TGTGCCAGCAGCTCCGGACAGTACAATGAGCAGTTCTTC.

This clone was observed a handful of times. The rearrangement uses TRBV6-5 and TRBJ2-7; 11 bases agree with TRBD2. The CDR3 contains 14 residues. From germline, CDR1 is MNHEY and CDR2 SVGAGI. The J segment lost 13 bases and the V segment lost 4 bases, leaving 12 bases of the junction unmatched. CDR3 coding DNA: TGTGCCAGCAGTTCCCCCGGGACTAGCGGTCTCCATTACTTC. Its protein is CASSSPGTSGLHYF.

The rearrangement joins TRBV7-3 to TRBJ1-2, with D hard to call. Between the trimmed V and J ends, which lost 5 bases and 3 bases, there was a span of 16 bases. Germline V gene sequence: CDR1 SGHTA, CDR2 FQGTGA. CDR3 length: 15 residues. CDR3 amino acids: CASSKTSETDYGYTF. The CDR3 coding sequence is TGTGCCAGCAGCAAAACCTCTGAAACAGACTATGGCTACACCTTC. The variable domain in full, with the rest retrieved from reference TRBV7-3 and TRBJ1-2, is GAGVSQTPSNKVTEKGKYVELRCDPISGHTALYWYRQSLGQGPEFLIYFQGTGAADDSGLPNDRFFAVRPEGSVSTLKIQRTERGDSAVYLCASSKTSETDYGYTFGSGTRLTVV.

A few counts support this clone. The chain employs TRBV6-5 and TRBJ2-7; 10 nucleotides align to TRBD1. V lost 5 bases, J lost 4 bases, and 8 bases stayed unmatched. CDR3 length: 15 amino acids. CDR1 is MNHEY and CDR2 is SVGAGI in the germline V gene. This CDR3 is CASSHRTGGVYEQYF. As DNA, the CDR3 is TGTGCCAGCAGTCACCGGACAGGGGGGGTGTACGAGCAGTACTTC.

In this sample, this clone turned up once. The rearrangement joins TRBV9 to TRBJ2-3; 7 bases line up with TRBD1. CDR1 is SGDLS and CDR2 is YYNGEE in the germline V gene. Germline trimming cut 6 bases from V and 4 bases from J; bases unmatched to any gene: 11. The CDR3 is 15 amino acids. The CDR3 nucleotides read TGTGCCAGCAAACCAGGGGGAGCGACTTCAGATACGCAGTATTTT. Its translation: CASKPGGATSDTQYF.

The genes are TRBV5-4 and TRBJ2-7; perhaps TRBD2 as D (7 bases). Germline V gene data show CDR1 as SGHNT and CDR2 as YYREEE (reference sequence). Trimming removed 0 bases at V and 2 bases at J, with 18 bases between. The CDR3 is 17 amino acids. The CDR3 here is CASSLAVVGGAPYEQYF. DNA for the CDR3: TGTGCCAGCAGCTTGGCCGTTGTAGGGGGGGCCCCCTACGAGCAGTACTTC. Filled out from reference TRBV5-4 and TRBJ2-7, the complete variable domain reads ETGVTQSPTHLIKTRGQQVTLRCSSQSGHNTVSWYQQALGQGPQFIFQYYREEENGRGNFPPRFSGLQFPNYSSELNVNALELDDSALYLCASSLAVVGGAPYEQYFGPGTRLTVT.

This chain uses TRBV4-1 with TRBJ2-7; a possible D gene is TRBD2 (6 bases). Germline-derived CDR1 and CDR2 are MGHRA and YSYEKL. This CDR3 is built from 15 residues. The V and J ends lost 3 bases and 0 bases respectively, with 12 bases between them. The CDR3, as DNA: TGCGCCAGCAGCCACCCCCCGACTAGCTCCTACGAGCAGTACTTC. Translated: CASSHPPTSSYEQYF.

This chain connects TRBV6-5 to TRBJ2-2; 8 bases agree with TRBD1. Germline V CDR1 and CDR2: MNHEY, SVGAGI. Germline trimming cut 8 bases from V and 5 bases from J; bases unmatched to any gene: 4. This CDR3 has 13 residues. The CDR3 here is CASGQGGTGELFF. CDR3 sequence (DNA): TGTGCCAGCGGACAGGGAGGAACCGGGGAGCTGTTTTTT.

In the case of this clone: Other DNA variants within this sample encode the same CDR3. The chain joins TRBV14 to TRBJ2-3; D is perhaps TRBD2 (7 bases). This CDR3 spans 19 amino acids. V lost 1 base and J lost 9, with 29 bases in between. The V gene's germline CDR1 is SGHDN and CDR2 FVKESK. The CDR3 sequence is CASSQASGGARYGLGTQYF. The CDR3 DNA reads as TGTGCCAGCAGCCAAGCTTCGGGGGGCGCCCGATATGGCCTTGGCACGCAGTATTTT.

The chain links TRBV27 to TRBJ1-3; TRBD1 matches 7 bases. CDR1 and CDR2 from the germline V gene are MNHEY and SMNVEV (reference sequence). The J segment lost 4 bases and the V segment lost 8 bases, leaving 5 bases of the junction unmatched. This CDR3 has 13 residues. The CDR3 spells CASGTDLGNTIYF. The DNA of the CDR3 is TGTGCCAGCGGGACAGATCTGGGAAACACCATATATTTT.

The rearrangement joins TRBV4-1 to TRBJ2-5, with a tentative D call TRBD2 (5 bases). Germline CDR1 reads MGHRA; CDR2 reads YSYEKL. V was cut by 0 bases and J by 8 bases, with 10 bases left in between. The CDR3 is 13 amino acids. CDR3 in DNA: TGCGCCAGCAGCCAAGAAGCCGGGGTAACCCAGTACTTC. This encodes CASSQEAGVTQYF.